There are a few counts of the clone carrying this TCR beta chain. As yet, its antigen is unknown. CDR1 is MDHEN, CDR2 SYDVKM, per germline. V lost 6 bases and J lost 6, with 19 bases in between. This CDR3 contains 15 residues. The data originate from a study of OX40 agonist ivuxolimab in advanced cancers. Study-wide points: Relative to CD4+ cells, CD8+ T cells on average had more expanded clones.

Using immunoSEQ multiplex PCR, the repertoire was profiled, and TCRdb retains in-frame clones only, with some absent. The data contain roughly 10,000 clones, about nine tenths of them seen just once; the ten biggest clones take up around 10%. Sequenced material: CD4+ or CD8+ T cells sorted from blood, taken in a trial of the OX40 agonist ivuxolimab. The chain links TRBV28 to TRBJ2-3, with D unresolved. The clonotype originates from an adult with an advanced solid tumor such as melanoma, head and neck, liver or kidney cancer. The CDR3 coding sequence is TGTGCCAGCAGGCCCCTGGACCCCCGAATGGATACGCAGTATTTT. Residues: CASRPLDPRMDTQYF.